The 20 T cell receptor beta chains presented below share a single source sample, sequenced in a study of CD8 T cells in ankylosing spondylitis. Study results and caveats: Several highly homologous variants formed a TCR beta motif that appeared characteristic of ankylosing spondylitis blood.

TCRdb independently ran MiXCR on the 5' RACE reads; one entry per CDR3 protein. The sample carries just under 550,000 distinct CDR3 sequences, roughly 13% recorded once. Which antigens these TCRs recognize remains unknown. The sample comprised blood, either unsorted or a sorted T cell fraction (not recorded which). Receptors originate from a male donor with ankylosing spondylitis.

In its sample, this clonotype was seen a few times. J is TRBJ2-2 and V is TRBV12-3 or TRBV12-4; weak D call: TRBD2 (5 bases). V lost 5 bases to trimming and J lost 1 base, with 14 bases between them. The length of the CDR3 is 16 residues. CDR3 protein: CASSPPGKRNTGELFF. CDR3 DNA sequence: TGTGCCAGCAGTCCTCCCGGGAAAAGGAACACCGGGGAGCTGTTTTTT.

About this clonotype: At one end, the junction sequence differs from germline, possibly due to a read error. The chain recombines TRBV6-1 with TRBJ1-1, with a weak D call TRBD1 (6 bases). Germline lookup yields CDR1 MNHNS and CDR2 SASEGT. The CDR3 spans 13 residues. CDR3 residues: CASPSFGDTETFF. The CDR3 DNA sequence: TGTGCCAGTCCGTCCTTCGGGGACACTGAAACTTTCTTT.

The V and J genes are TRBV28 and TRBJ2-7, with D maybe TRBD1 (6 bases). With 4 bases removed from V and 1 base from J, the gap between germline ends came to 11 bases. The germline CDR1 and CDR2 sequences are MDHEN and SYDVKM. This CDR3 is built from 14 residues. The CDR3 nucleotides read TGTGCCAGCAGTTCATTTACAGGGTCCTACGAGCAGTACGTC. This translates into CASSSFTGSYEQYV.

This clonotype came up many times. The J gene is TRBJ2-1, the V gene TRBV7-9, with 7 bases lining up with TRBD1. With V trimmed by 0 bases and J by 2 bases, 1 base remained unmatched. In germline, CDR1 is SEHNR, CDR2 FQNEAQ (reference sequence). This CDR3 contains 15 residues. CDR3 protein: CASSLAQGAYNEQFF. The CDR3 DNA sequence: TGTGCCAGCAGCTTAGCCCAGGGGGCCTACAATGAGCAGTTCTTC.

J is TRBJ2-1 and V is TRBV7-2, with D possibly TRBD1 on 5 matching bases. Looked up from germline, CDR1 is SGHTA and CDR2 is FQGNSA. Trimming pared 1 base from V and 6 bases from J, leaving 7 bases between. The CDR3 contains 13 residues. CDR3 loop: CASSLDQGNEQFF. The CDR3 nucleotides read TGTGCCAGCAGCTTAGACCAGGGCAATGAGCAGTTCTTC.

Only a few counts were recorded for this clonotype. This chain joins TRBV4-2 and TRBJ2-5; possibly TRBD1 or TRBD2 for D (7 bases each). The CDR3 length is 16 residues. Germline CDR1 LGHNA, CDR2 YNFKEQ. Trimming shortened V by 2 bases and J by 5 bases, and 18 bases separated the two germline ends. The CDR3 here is CASSQQGGRALETQYF. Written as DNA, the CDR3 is TGTGCCAGCAGCCAACAGGGGGGGAGGGCCTTGGAGACCCAGTACTTC.

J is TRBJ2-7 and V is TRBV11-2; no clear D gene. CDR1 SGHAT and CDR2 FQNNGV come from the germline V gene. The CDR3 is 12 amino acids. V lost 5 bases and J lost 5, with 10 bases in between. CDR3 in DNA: TGTGCCAGCAGCGACCCCCGGAACGAGCAGTACTTC. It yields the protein CASSDPRNEQYF.

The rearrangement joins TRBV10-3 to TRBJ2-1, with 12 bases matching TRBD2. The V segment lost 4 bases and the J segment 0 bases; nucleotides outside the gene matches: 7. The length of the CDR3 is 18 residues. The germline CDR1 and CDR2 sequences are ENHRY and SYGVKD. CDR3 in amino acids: CAISGSLAGGPSYNEQFF. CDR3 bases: TGTGCCATCAGTGGATCGCTAGCGGGAGGGCCCTCCTACAATGAGCAGTTCTTC.

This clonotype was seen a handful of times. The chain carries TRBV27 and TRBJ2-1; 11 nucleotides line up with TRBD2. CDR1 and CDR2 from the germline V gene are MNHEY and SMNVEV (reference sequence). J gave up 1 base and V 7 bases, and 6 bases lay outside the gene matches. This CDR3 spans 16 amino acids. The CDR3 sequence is CASTTTSGNSYNEQFF. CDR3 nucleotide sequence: TGTGCCAGCACCACGACTAGCGGGAATTCCTACAATGAGCAGTTCTTC.

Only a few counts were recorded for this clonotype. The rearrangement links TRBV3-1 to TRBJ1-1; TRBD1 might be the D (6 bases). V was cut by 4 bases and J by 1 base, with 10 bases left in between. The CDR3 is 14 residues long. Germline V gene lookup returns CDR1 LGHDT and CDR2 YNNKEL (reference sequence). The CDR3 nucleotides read TGTGCCAGCAGCCGGGGGCCGCCGAACACTGAAGCTTTCTTT. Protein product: CASSRGPPNTEAFF.

CDR3 region: CASSQYRPSSGANVLTF. CDR3 coding DNA: TGTGCCAGCAGCCAATACAGGCCAAGCTCTGGGGCCAACGTCCTGACTTTC. The V gene is TRBV14, the J gene TRBJ2-6, with D possibly being TRBD1 (5 bases). The V gene's germline CDR1 is SGHDN and CDR2 FVKESK. The CDR3 extends over 17 amino acids. Trimming took off 2 bases at V and 0 bases at J, with 11 bases between the two ends.

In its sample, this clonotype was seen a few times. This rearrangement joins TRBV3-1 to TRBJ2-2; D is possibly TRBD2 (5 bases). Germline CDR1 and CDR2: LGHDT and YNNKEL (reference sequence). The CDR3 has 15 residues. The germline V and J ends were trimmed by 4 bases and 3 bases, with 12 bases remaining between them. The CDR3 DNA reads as TGTGCCAGCAGCCGAACTAGTCCGCACACCGGGGAGCTGTTTTTT. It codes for CASSRTSPHTGELFF.

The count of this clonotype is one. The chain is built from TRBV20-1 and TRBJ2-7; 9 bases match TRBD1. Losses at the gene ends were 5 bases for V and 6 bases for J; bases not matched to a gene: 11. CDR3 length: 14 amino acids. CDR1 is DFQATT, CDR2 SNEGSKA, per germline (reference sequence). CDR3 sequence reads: CSAWRPDRGLEQYF. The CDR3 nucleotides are TGCAGTGCTTGGCGCCCGGACAGGGGTCTCGAGCAGTACTTC.

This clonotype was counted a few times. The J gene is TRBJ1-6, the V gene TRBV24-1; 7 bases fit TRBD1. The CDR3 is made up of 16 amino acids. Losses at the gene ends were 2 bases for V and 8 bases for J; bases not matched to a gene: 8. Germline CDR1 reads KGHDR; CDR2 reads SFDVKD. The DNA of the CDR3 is TGTGCCACCAGTGATTCACGGACAGGCGATGATTCACCCCTCCACTTT. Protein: CATSDSRTGDDSPLHF.

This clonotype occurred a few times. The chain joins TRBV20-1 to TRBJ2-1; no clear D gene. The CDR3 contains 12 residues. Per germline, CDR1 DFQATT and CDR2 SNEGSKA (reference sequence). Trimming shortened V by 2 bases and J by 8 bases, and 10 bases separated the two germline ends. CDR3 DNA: TGCAGTGCTAGATTCCCCATCCATGAGCAGTTCTTC. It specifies CSARFPIHEQFF.

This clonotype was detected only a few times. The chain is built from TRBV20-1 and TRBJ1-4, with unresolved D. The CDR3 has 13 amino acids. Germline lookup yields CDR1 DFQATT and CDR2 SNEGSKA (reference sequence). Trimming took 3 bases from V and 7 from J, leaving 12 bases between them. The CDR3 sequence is CSASSWEFEKLFF. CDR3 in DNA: TGCAGTGCTAGCTCTTGGGAGTTTGAAAAACTGTTTTTT.

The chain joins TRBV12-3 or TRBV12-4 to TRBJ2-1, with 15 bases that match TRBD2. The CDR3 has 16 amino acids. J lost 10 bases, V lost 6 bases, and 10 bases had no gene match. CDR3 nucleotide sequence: TGTGCCAGCAGCCCGAGTTGGACTAGCGGGAGGGCAGAGCAGTTCTTC. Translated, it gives CASSPSWTSGRAEQFF.

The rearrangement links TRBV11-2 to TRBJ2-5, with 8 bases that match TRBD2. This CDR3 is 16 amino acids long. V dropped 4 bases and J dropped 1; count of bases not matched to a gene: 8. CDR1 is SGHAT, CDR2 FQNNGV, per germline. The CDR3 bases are TGTGCCAGCAGCTCAGGGACTAGGGGGAGCCAAGAGACCCAGTACTTC. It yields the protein CASSSGTRGSQETQYF.

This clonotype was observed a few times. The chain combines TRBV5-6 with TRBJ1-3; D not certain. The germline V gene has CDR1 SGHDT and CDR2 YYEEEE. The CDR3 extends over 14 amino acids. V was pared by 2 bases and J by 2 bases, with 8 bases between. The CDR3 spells CASSLELTGNTIYF. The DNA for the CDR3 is TGTGCCAGCAGCTTAGAACTCACTGGAAACACCATATATTTT.

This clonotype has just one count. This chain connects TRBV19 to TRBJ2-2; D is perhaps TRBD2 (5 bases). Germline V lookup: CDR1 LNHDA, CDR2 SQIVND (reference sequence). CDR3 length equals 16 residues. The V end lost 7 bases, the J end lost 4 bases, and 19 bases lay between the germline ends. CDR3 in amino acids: CASIWNPSLGTGELFF. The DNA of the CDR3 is TGTGCCAGTATTTGGAACCCTAGCTTGGGCACCGGGGAGCTGTTTTTT.